This T cell receptor beta chain emerged from a study of OX40 agonist ivuxolimab in advanced cancers. The overall study: Ivuxolimab, which is an agonistic anti-OX40 (CD134) antibody, was administered to the patients. A diagnosis of hepatocellular carcinoma, melanoma, renal cell or head and neck cancer was present in dose-escalation patients. Study-level findings and limits: Researchers report that CD8+ T cells had, on average, more expanded clones than CD4+.

Germline CDR1 SGHAT, CDR2 FQNNGV. This CDR3 comprises 17 residues. Trimming pared 5 bases from V and 7 bases from J, leaving 24 bases between. About this clone itself: Its matching antigen is unknown.

Measured with immunoSEQ multiplex PCR; TCRdb has only the in-frame clones, and not every one. Of about 64,000 clones listed, roughly 90% were seen once; the top ten hold about 0.44%. The chain combines TRBV11-2 with TRBJ1-5, with TRBD1 as a possible D gene (6 bases). The TCR originated in an adult with an advanced solid tumor such as melanoma, head and neck, liver or kidney cancer. The sequences come from CD4+ or CD8+ T cells sorted from blood, collected in a trial of the OX40 agonist ivuxolimab. CDR3 nucleotide sequence: TGTGCCAGCAGCGTAAACTCAGGGGCCCTCGAAGGACAGCCCCAGCATTTT. It specifies CASSVNSGALEGQPQHF.